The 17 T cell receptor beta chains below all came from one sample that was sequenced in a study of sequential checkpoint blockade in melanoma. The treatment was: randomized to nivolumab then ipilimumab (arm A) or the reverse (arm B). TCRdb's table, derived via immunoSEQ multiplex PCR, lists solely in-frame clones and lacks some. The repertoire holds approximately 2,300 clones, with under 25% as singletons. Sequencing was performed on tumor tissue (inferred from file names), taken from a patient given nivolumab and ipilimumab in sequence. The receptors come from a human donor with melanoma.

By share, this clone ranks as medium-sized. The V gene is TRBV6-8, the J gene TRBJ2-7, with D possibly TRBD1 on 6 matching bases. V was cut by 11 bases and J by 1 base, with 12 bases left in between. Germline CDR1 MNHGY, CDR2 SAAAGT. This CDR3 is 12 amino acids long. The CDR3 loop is CASGRGSYEQYF. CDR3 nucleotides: TGTGCCTCGGGAAGGGGGTCCTACGAGCAGTACTTC.

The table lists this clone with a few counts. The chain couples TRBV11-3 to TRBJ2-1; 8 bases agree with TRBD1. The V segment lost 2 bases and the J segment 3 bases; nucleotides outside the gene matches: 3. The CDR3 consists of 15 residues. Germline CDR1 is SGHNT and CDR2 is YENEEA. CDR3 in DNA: TGTGCCAGCAGCTTATTAGGACAGGGCTACAATGAGCAGTTCTTC. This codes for CASSLLGQGYNEQFF.

For the CDR3, the DNA is TGTGCCAGCAGCCTCTTTTCGGGGCGCCTTGGAATGGTGGAAGCTTTCTTT. Translation gives CASSLFSGRLGMVEAFF. J is TRBJ1-1 and V is TRBV28; D might be TRBD1 (5 bases). The germline V and J ends were trimmed by 6 bases and 8 bases, with 28 bases remaining between them. The CDR3 covers 17 residues. Per the germline V gene, CDR1 is MDHEN and CDR2 is SYDVKM.

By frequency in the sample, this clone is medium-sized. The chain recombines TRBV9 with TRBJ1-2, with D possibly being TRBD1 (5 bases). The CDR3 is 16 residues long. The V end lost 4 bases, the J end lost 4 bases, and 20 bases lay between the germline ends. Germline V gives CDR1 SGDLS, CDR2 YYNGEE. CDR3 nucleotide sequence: TGTGCCAGCAGCCCAGAGAGCGACGGGACGGTCTATGGCTACACCTTC. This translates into CASSPESDGTVYGYTF.

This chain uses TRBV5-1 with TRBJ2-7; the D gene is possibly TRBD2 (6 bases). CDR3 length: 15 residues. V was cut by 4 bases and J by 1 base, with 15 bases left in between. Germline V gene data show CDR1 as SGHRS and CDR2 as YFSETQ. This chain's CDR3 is CASSPGEALSYEQYF. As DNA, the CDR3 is TGCGCCAGCAGCCCCGGGGAGGCGCTATCCTACGAGCAGTACTTC.

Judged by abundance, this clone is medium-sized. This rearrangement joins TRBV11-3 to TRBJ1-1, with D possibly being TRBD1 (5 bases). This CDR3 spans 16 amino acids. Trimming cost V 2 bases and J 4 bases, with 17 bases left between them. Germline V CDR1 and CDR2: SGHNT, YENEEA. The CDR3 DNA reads TGTGCCAGCAGCTTAAAGGGTGGGGCGAGTAGCACTGAAGCTTTCTTT. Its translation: CASSLKGGASSTEAFF.

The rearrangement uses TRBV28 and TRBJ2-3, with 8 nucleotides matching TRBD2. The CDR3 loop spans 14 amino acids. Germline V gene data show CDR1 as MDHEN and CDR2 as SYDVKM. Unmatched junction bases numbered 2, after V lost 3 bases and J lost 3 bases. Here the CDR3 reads CASSLVAGTDTQYF. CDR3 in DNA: TGTGCCAGCAGTTTGGTAGCGGGAACAGATACGCAGTATTTT.

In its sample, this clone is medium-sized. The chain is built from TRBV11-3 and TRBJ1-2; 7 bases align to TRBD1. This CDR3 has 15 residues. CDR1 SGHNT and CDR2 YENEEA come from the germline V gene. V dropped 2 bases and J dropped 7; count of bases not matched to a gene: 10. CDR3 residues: CASSLFDRVEGGYTF. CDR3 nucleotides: TGTGCCAGCAGCTTATTCGACAGGGTCGAAGGTGGCTACACCTTC.

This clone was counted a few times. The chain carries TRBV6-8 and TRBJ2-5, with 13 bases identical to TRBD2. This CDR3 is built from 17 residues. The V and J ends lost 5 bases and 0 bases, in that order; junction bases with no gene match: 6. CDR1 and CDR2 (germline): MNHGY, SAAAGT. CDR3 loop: CASSEGLAGNDQETQYF. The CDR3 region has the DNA TGTGCCAGCAGTGAGGGACTAGCGGGAAACGACCAAGAGACCCAGTACTTC.

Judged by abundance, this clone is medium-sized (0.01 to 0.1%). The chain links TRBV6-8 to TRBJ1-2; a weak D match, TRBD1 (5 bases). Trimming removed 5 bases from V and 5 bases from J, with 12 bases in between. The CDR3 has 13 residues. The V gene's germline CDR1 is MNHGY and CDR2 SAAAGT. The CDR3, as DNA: TGTGCCAGCAGTAGGGGTTTTAGTTATGGCTACACCTTC. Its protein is CASSRGFSYGYTF.

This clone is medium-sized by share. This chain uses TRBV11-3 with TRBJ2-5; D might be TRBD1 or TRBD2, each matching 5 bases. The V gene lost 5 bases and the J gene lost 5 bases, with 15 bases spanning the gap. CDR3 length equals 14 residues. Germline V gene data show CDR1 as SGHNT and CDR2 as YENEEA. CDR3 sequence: CASSPLWGGETQYF. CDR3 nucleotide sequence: TGTGCCAGCAGCCCCCTGTGGGGCGGGGAGACCCAGTACTTC.

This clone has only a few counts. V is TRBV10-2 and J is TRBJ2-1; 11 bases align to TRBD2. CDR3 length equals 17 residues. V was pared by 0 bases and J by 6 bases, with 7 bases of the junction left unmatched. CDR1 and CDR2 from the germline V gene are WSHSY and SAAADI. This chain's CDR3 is CASSESLAGGTRNEQFF. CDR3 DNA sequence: TGCGCCAGCAGTGAGTCGCTAGCGGGAGGTACCCGCAATGAGCAGTTCTTC.

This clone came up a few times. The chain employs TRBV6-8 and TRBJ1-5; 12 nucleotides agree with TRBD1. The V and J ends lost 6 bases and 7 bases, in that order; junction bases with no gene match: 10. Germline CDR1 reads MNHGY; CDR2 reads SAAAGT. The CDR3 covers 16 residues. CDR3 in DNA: TGTGCCAGCAGGGCCGGGACAGGGGGCGCAGGGCAGCCCCAGCATTTT. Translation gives CASRAGTGGAGQPQHF.

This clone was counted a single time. In DNA, the CDR3 is TGTGCCAGTACCCGGGACAGGGAAAAACTGTTTTTT. Protein: CASTRDREKLFF. This chain uses TRBV19 with TRBJ1-4, with TRBD1 matching over 8 bases. The CDR3 is made up of 12 amino acids. J was trimmed by 8 bases and V by 7 bases; bases with no gene match: 3. CDR1 is LNHDA, CDR2 SQIVND, per germline (reference sequence).

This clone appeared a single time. For the CDR3, the DNA is TGTGCCAGCTCGTCAGGGACAGGGTGGCAGTACTTC. Amino acids: CASSSGTGWQYF. The rearrangement joins TRBV18 to TRBJ2-7; 9 bases line up with TRBD1. Looked up from germline, CDR1 is KGHSH and CDR2 is LQKENI. V lost 6 bases and J lost 9; bases outside the gene matches: 6. CDR3 size: 12 residues.

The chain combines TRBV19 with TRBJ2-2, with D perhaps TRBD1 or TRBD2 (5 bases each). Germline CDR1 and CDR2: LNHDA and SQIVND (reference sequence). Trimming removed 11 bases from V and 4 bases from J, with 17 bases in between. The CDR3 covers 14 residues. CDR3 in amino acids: CASSMGELTGELFF. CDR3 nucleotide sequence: TGTGCCTCCTCTATGGGGGAGCTCACCGGGGAGCTGTTTTTT.

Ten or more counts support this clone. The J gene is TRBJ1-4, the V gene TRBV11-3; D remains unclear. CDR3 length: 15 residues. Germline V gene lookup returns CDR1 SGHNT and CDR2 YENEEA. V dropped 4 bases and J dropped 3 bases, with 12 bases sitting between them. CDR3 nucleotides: TGTGCCAGCAGCTATAGAGAGGGAGCTAATGAAAAACTGTTTTTT. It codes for CASSYREGANEKLFF.